The TCR beta chain described here comes from a study of T cell responses to AZD1222 COVID-19 vaccine. Pooling of second doses given at about 4 or about 12 weeks was done. Sequencing was performed with immunoSEQ multiplex PCR; in TCRdb, only in-frame clones are kept and a portion is missing. Among 190,000 or so clones listed, more than 75% were seen once. Notes on this clone: Its specificity is unknown.

The study's findings and limits: Repertoire sampling was restricted to post-peak T cell response timepoints. There were vaccine-associated CD4 TCRs across spike, dominant at 160-218 and 743-854. The study identified only five or six AZD1222 recipients as seropositive at baseline.

The CDR3 contains 12 residues. Germline loops: CDR1 MNHEY, CDR2 SVGEGT. Trimming shortened V by 5 bases and J by 3 bases, and 4 bases separated the two germline ends. The V and J genes are TRBV6-2 or TRBV6-3 and TRBJ2-2; D is uncertain. The specimen was peripheral blood, collected 28 days after the second AZD1222 dose. The TCR comes from an adult who received the AZD1222 COVID-19 vaccine. The CDR3 spells CASSPDTGELFF. The CDR3 DNA is TGTGCCAGCAGTCCCGACACCGGGGAGCTGTTTTTT.